A single sample is the source of the 12 T cell receptor beta chains below, sequenced in a study of blood T cell repertoires in COVID-19. The method was immunoSEQ multiplex PCR; TCRdb's version includes in-frame clones alone and lacks a portion of them. Among some 44,000 clones listed, approximately 92% were seen once. Sequencing was performed on peripheral blood. These receptors originate from a human donor in a cohort sampled during active COVID-19.

The chain recombines TRBV7-3 with TRBJ2-3; D perhaps matches TRBD2 (5 bases). This CDR3 is built from 21 residues. Germline loops: CDR1 SGHTA, CDR2 FQGTGA. Trimming took off 1 base at V and 3 bases at J, with 29 bases between the two ends. The CDR3 bases are TGTGCCAGCAGCTTAAAGGGCTGGATCGGGCGGGCCACCCCCCCGACAGATACGCAGTATTTT. It codes for CASSLKGWIGRATPPTDTQYF.

V is TRBV4-3 and J is TRBJ2-1; possibly TRBD2 for D (7 bases). The germline CDR1 and CDR2 sequences are LGHNA and YSLEER. V gave up 1 base and J gave up 8 bases, with 15 bases separating them. The CDR3 consists of 15 residues. This CDR3 reads CASSQVGGGRDEQFF. The CDR3 DNA follows: TGCGCCAGCAGCCAAGTAGGGGGAGGGAGGGATGAGCAGTTCTTC.

The gene calls are TRBV5-1 and TRBJ2-1, with TRBD1 matching over 9 bases. V gave up 4 bases and J gave up 8 bases; unmatched junction bases: 10. The CDR3 sequence is 15 residues long. The germline CDR1 and CDR2 sequences are SGHRS and YFSETQ. This CDR3 reads CASSRPGTGWDEQFF. CDR3 sequence (DNA): TGCGCCAGCAGCCGCCCCGGGACAGGGTGGGATGAGCAGTTCTTC.

This chain uses TRBV2 with TRBJ2-5, with D possibly matching TRBD2 (6 bases). V was clipped by 7 bases and J by 5 bases, with 17 bases between them. The V gene's germline CDR1 is SNHLY and CDR2 FYNNEI. This CDR3 contains 14 residues. This chain's CDR3 is CASIEVRGTETQYF. CDR3 DNA sequence: TGTGCCAGCATCGAGGTCCGGGGGACGGAGACCCAGTACTTC.

CDR3 residues: CAWMGRGGNQPQHF. In DNA, the CDR3 is TGTGCCTGGATGGGCAGGGGGGGCAATCAGCCCCAGCATTTT. The rearrangement links TRBV30 to TRBJ1-5; 7 bases agree with TRBD1. V trimming: 4 bases; J trimming: 2 bases; junction bases outside the gene matches: 5. Per germline, CDR1 GTSNPN and CDR2 SVGIG (reference sequence). The CDR3 sequence is 14 residues long.

V gene TRBV29-1 combines with J gene TRBJ1-2; D is possibly TRBD1 (5 bases). Per the germline V gene, CDR1 is SQVTM and CDR2 is ANQGSEA. The CDR3 totals 13 residues. Trimming removed 0 bases from V and 4 bases from J, with 9 bases in between. The CDR3 reads CSVEDRALYGYTF. The DNA for the CDR3 is TGCAGCGTTGAAGACAGGGCCCTCTATGGCTACACCTTC.

The rearrangement joins TRBV7-2 to TRBJ1-1; 8 bases match TRBD1. V gave up 1 base and J gave up 4 bases; unmatched junction bases: 8. Germline lookup yields CDR1 SGHTA and CDR2 FQGNSA. CDR3 length: 16 residues. The CDR3 loop is CASSLGGPGGSTEAFF. CDR3 in DNA: TGTGCCAGCAGCTTAGGTGGGCCAGGGGGCAGCACTGAAGCTTTCTTT. Together with reference TRBV7-2 and TRBJ1-1, the CDR3 gives the full variable domain: GAGVSQSPSNKVTEKGKDVELRCDPISGHTALYWYRQSLGQGLEFLIYFQGNSAPDKSGLPSDRFSAERTGGSVSTLTIQRTQQEDSAVYLCASSLGGPGGSTEAFFGQGTRLTVV.

The chain uses TRBV9 and TRBJ2-1; TRBD2 matches at 8 bases. CDR3 length: 15 residues. V dropped 4 bases and J dropped 2; count of bases not matched to a gene: 5. Germline CDR1 reads SGDLS; CDR2 reads YYNGEE. The chain's CDR3 is CASSQSGSPYNEQFF. The DNA of the CDR3 is TGTGCCAGCAGCCAAAGCGGGAGCCCCTACAATGAGCAGTTCTTC.

V usage is TRBV15 and J usage is TRBJ2-7; D may be TRBD1 (6 bases). The CDR3 extends over 15 amino acids. The V end lost 0 bases, the J end lost 1 base, and 10 bases lay between the germline ends. Germline CDR1 and CDR2: LNHNV and YYDKDF (reference sequence). The CDR3: CATSRDRGHSYEQYF. The CDR3 DNA follows: TGTGCCACCAGCAGAGATAGGGGACATTCCTACGAGCAGTACTTC.

This clone was seen a single time. This chain connects TRBV27 to TRBJ1-2; D gene ambiguous. The CDR3 contains 11 residues. CDR1 is MNHEY and CDR2 is SMNVEV in the germline V gene (reference sequence). The CDR3: CDEPWMRGYTF. The CDR3, as DNA: TGTGACGAGCCGTGGATGAGGGGCTACACCTTC.

V gene TRBV5-1 combines with J gene TRBJ2-5; D is perhaps TRBD1 (6 bases). With 0 bases removed from V and 7 bases from J, the gap between germline ends came to 13 bases. Germline V CDR1 and CDR2: SGHRS, YFSETQ. This CDR3 comprises 14 residues. This CDR3 is CASSLARGGGTQYF. The CDR3 bases are TGCGCCAGCAGCTTGGCCCGAGGGGGTGGGACCCAGTACTTC. Full variable domain (remainder filled in from reference TRBV5-1 and TRBJ2-5): KAGVTQTPRYLIKTRGQQVTLSCSPISGHRSVSWYQQTPGQGLQFLFEYFSETQRNKGNFPGRFSGRQFSNSRSEMNVSTLELGDSALYLCASSLARGGGTQYFGPGTRLLVL.

The chain is built from TRBV11-1 and TRBJ1-2; TRBD1 matches 7 bases. This CDR3 region has 12 residues. CDR1 and CDR2 from the germline V gene are SGHAT and FQDESV (reference sequence). V trimming: 3 bases; J trimming: 8 bases; junction bases outside the gene matches: 3. DNA for the CDR3: TGTGCCAGCAGCTTCGACAGGGAGGGCTACACCTTC. It encodes CASSFDREGYTF.